Reported below is one T cell receptor beta chain. Its antigen remains unknown. This record belongs to a study of CD8 T cells in ankylosing spondylitis. Regarding the study as a whole: Both synovial fluid and blood in reactive arthritis had previously been reported to carry some motif variants. Those disease-linked clones were CD8+; they were also relatively rare in peripheral blood. From matched ankylosing spondylitis synovial fluid, disease-linked clones were reportedly recovered at significantly enriched levels. A motif in TCR beta, a set of under ten highly homologous variants, appeared characteristic of ankylosing spondylitis blood.

The J segment lost 8 bases and the V segment lost 0 bases, leaving 10 bases of the junction unmatched. Germline V gene sequence: CDR1 MNHEY, CDR2 SVGEGT. CDR3 size: 16 residues. Quantitative barcoded 5'-RACE was used to prepare TCR beta libraries. TCRdb analysed the 5' RACE reads with MiXCR anew, one entry per CDR3 protein. Found here are approximately 300,000 distinct CDR3 sequences, approximately 8.2% of them singletons; the top ten hold more than 14%. The chain uses TRBV6-2 or TRBV6-3 and TRBJ2-1, with 7 bases that match TRBD2. The TCR comes from a male donor with ankylosing spondylitis. The sample comprised blood, either unsorted or a sorted T cell fraction (not recorded which). The CDR3 here is CASSYSTGGPDDEQFF. The CDR3 DNA reads as TGTGCCAGCAGTTACTCGACGGGGGGACCAGACGATGAGCAGTTCTTC.